The 5 T cell receptor beta chains reported below all come from one sample, sequenced in a study of neurological immune-mediated disorders. Via MiXCR, TCRdb re-called the 5' RACE reads, giving one row per CDR3 protein. The sample gives approximately 40,000 distinct CDR3 sequences, 12% of which show up once; around 1.3% is in the top ten. The sequenced sample was PBMCs. The receptor set was obtained from a female donor in good health.

V gene TRBV11-2 combines with J gene TRBJ1-2, with TRBD1 matching over 11 bases. The junction had 4 bases not matched to a gene; V was cut back by 5 bases and J by 2 bases. Per germline, CDR1 SGHAT and CDR2 FQNNGV. CDR3 length: 15 amino acids. CDR3 coding DNA: TGTGCCAGCAGCCATGGACAGGGGGCGAACTATGGCTACACCTTC. Encoded protein: CASSHGQGANYGYTF.

This clonotype was counted at least ten times. This chain joins TRBV6-5 and TRBJ1-2; D is unclear. The CDR3 extends over 15 amino acids. Germline V gene sequence: CDR1 MNHEY, CDR2 SVGAGI. V shed 5 bases and J shed 3 bases, with 16 bases lying between them. The CDR3 loop reads CASSPWAGSDYGYTF. For the CDR3, the DNA is TGTGCCAGCAGTCCCTGGGCAGGCTCGGACTATGGCTACACCTTC.

Concerning this clonotype: Possible read error: a much larger clone is one base away. The rearrangement uses TRBV20-1 and TRBJ2-1, with D perhaps being TRBD1 or TRBD2 (5 bases each). The CDR3 totals 15 residues. V shed 0 bases and J shed 4 bases, with 13 bases lying between them. Per germline, CDR1 DFQATT and CDR2 SNEGSKA (reference sequence). The CDR3 protein is CSARDPLGDYNEQFF. The CDR3 DNA reads as TGCAGTGCTAGAGACCCGCTGGGGGATTACAATGAGCAGTTCTTC.

The gene calls are TRBV18 and TRBJ1-4; D unclear. V was cut by 3 bases and J by 7 bases, with 18 bases left in between. This CDR3 spans 16 amino acids. Germline V gene lookup returns CDR1 KGHSH and CDR2 LQKENI. For the CDR3, the DNA is TGTGCCAGCTCACCTTTTTCGACATGGAATGGTGAAAAACTGTTTTTT. Its protein is CASSPFSTWNGEKLFF.

Many counts were recorded for this clonotype. This chain connects TRBV12-3 or TRBV12-4 to TRBJ1-1, with D hard to call. Trimming stripped 6 bases from V and 11 bases from J, with 13 bases between. The CDR3 has 11 residues. In DNA form, the CDR3 reads TGTGCCAGCAGCCTGGAACACGAGGCTTTCTTT. This codes for CASSLEHEAFF.